The clone carrying this T cell receptor (beta chain) has at least ten counts. These data originate in a study of T-cell memory formation after mild COVID-19. Each CDR3 protein is one row after TCRdb ran MiXCR on the 5' RACE reads. Of roughly 110,000 distinct CDR3 sequences listed, around an eighth are singletons. This CDR3 contains 13 residues. The V segment lost 5 bases and the J segment 2 bases; nucleotides outside the gene matches: 3. The germline V gene encodes CDR1 MNHEY and CDR2 SVGEGT. The J gene is TRBJ2-7, the V gene TRBV6-2 or TRBV6-3; TRBD2 matches at 7 bases. The sequencing sample was made of PBMCs or a T cell subset sorted from them (not recorded which). This clonotype originated in a young man who had mild COVID-19 (a few samples of this study predate the infection). Cell type and time point are not known. CDR3 loop: CASSTSETYEQYV. The CDR3 nucleotides are TGTGCCAGCAGTACTAGCGAGACCTACGAGCAGTACGTC.